This TCR beta chain was found in a study of blood T cell repertoires in COVID-19. Turning to the study itself: Samples of COVID-19 (acute and convalescent) were obtained from the United States, Italy and Spain. In each case, the material was cDNA or gDNA derived from T cells, B-cell-depleted T cells, or PBMCs.

The data were produced by immunoSEQ multiplex PCR, yet TCRdb's version contains in-frame clones alone and is incomplete. The table records around 260,000 clones, roughly 84% of them present only once. Seattle-derived patients entered the study during active infection and were followed longitudinally. The V gene lost 8 bases and the J gene lost 5 bases, with 16 bases spanning the gap. Germline CDR1 LNHDA, CDR2 SQIVND (reference sequence). The CDR3 covers 14 residues. Sequencing was performed on peripheral blood. The chain is built from TRBV19 and TRBJ1-5; D might be TRBD1 (5 bases). The source of this sequence is a person aged 70 to 80 with COVID-19, enrolled during active disease. CDR3 coding DNA: TGTGCCAGTGTGAACAGGCGGGGGGATCAGCCCCAGCATTTT. Residues: CASVNRRGDQPQHF.